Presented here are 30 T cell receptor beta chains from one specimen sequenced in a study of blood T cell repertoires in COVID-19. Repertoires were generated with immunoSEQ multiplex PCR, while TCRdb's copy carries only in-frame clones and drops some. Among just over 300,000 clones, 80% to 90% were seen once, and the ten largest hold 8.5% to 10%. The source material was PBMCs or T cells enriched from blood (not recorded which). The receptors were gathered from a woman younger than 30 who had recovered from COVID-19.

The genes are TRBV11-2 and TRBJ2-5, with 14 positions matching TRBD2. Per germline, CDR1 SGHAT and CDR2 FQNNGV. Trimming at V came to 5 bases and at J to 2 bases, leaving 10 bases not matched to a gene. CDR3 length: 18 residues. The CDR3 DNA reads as TGTGCCAGCAGCCTCCGGGGACTAGCGGGAGTGAGTCAAGAGACCCAGTACTTC. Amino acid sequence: CASSLRGLAGVSQETQYF.

The CDR3 DNA reads as TGTGCCAGCAGTGTTCCTAGCGGGAGGGGAAATGAGCAGTTCTTC. It translates to CASSVPSGRGNEQFF. The rearrangement joins TRBV2 to TRBJ2-1; 12 positions agree with TRBD2. V lost 4 bases to trimming and J lost 7 bases; unmatched junction nucleotides: 5. Germline V CDR1 and CDR2: SNHLY, FYNNEI. The CDR3 totals 15 residues.

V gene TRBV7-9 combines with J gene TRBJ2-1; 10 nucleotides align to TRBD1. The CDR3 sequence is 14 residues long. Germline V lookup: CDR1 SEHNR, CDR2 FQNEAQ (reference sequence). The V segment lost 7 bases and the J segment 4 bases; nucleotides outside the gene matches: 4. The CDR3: CASIDRGLYNEQFF. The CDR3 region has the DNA TGTGCCAGCATCGACAGGGGGCTATACAATGAGCAGTTCTTC.

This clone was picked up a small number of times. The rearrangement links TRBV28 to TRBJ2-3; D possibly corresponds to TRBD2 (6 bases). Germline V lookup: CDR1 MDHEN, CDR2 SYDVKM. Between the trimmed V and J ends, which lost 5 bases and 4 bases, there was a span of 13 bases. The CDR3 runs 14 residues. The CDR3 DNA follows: TGTGCCAGCAGTCGGGTCCGCGGGGCAGATACGCAGTATTTT. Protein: CASSRVRGADTQYF.

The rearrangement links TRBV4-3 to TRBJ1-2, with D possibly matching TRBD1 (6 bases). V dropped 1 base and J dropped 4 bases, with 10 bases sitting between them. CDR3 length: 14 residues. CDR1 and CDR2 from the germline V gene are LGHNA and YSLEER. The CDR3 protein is CASSQVGQLYGYTF. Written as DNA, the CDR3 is TGCGCCAGCAGCCAAGTTGGACAGCTCTATGGCTACACCTTC.

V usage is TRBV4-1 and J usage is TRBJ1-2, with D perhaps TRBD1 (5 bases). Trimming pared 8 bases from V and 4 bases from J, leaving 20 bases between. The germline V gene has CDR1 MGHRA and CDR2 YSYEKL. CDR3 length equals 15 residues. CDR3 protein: CASCYEQGRSYGYTF. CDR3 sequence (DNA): TGCGCCAGCTGCTATGAGCAGGGAAGGAGCTATGGCTACACCTTC.

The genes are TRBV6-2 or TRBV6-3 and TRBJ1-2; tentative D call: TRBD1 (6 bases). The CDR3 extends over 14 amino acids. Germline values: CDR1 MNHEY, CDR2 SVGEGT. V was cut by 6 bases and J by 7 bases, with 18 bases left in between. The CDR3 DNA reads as TGTGCCAGCAGCCTGCAGGGGCGGCGTACTGGCTACACCTTC. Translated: CASSLQGRRTGYTF.

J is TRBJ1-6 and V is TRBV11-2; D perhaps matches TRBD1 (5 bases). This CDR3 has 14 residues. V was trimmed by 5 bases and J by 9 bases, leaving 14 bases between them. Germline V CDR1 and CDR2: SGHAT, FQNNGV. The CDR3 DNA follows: TGTGCCAGCAGCAAGCGCCGGGGGGGTTCACCCCTCCACTTT. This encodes CASSKRRGGSPLHF.

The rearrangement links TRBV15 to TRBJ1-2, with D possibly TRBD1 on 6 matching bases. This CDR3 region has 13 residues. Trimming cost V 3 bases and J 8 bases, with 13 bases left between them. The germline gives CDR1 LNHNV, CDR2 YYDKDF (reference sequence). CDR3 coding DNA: TGTGCCACCAGCAGGCGGGGGGCAGAGGGCTACACCTTC. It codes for CATSRRGAEGYTF.

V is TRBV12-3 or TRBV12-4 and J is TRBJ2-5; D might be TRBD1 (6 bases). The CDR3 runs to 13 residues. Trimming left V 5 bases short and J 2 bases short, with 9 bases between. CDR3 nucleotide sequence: TGTGCCAGCAGTCCAGGGGATCAAGAGACCCAGTACTTC. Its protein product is CASSPGDQETQYF.

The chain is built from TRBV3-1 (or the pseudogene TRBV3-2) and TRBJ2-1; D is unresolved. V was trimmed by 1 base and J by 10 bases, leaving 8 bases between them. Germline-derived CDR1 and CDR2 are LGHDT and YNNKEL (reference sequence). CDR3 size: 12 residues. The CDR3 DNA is TGTGCCAGCAGCCAAGTTGTAGTGGAGCAGTTCTTC. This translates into CASSQVVVEQFF.

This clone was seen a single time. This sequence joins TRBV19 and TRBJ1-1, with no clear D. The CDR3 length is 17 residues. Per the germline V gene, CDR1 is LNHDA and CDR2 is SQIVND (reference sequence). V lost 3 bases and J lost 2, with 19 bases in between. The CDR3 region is CASSIPGEWGVNTEAFF. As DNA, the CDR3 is TGTGCCAGTAGTATCCCCGGGGAGTGGGGTGTAAACACTGAAGCTTTCTTT.

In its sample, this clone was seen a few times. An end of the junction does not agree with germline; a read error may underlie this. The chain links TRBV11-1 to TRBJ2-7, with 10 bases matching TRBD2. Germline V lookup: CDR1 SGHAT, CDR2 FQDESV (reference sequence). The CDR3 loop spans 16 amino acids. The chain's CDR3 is CASTLQGTSVSYEQYF. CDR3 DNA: TGTGCCAGCACCTTACAAGGGACTAGCGTCTCCTACGAGCAGTACTTC.

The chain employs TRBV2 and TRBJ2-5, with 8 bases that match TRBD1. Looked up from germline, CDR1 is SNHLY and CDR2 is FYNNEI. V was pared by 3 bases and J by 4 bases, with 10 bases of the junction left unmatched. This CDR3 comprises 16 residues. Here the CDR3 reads CASSDQTQGAGETQYF. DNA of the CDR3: TGTGCCAGCAGTGATCAGACTCAGGGGGCGGGAGAGACCCAGTACTTC. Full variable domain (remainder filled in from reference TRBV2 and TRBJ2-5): EPEVTQTPSHQVTQMGQEVILRCVPISNHLYFYWYRQILGQKVEFLVSFYNNEISEKSEIFDDQFSVERPDGSNFTLKIRSTKLEDSAMYFCASSDQTQGAGETQYFGPGTRLLVL.

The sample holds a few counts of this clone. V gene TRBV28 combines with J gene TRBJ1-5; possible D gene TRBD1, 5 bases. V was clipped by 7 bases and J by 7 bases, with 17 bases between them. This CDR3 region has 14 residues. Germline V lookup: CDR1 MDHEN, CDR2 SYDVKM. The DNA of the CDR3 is TGTGCCAGCACCCAAGGAGGGGCGAGCCAGCCCCAGCATTTT. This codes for CASTQGGASQPQHF. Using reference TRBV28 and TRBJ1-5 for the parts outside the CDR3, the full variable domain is DVKVTQSSRYLVKRTGEKVFLECVQDMDHENMFWYRQDPGLGLRLIYFSYDVKMKEKGDIPEGYSVSREKKERFSLILESASTNQTSMYLCASTQGGASQPQHFGDGTRLSIL.

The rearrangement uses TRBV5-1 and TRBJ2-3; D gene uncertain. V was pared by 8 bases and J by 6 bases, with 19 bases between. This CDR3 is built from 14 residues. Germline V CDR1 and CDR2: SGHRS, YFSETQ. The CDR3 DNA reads TGCGCCAGTTCCCCCGTTTGGCCGCCCGATACGCAGTATTTT. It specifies CASSPVWPPDTQYF.

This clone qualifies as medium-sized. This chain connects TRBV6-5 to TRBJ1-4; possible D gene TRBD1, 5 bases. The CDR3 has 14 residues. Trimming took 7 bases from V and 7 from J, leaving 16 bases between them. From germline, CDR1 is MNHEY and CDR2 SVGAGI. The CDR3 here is CASNTAGGGEKLFF. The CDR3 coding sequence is TGTGCCAGCAATACCGCCGGGGGGGGTGAAAAACTGTTTTTT.

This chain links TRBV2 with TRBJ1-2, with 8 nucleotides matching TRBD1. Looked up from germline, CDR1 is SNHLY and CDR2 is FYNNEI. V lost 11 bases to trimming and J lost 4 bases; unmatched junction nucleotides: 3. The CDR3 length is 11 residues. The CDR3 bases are TGTGCCTCAGACAGGGGCTATGGCTACACCTTC. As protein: CASDRGYGYTF.

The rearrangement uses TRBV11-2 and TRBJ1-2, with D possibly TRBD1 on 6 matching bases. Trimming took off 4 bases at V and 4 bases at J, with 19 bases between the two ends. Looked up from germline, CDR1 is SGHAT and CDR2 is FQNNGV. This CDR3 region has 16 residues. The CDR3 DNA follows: TGTGCCAGCAGCTCTGCTGGGACACCTAGCTTCTATGGCTACACCTTC. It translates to CASSSAGTPSFYGYTF.

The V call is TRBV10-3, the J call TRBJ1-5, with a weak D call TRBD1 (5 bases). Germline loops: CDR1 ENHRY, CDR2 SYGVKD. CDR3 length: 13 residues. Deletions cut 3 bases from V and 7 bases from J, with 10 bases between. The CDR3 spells CAISEQVRQPQHF. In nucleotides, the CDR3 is TGTGCCATCAGTGAACAGGTACGCCAGCCCCAGCATTTT.

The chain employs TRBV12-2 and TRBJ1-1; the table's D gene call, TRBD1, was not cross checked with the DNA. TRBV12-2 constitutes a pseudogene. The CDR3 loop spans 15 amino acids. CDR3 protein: CASRLFRTAGLMAFF. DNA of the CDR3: TGTGCAAGTCGCTTATTCCGGACAGCCGGTTTGATGGCTTTCTTT.

CDR3 sequence (DNA): TGTGCCAGCAGTTTATTAGTACAGGGGAATGGCTACACCTTC. This codes for CASSLLVQGNGYTF. The chain carries TRBV28 and TRBJ1-2; 7 bases align to TRBD1. This CDR3 spans 14 amino acids. CDR1 is MDHEN and CDR2 is SYDVKM in the germline V gene. The trim removed 1 base at V and 6 bases at J, leaving 5 bases unmatched.

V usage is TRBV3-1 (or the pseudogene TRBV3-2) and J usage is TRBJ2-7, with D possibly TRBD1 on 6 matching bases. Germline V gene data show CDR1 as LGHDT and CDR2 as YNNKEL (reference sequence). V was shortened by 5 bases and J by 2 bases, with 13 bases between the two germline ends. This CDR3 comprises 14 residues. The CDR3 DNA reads TGTGCCAGCAGCATAATAACAGGGCCCTACGAGCAGTACTTC. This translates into CASSIITGPYEQYF.

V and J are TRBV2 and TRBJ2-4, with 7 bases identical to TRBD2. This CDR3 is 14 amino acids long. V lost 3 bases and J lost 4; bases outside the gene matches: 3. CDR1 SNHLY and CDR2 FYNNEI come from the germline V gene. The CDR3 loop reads CASSDSGGKNIQYF. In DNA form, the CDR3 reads TGTGCCAGCAGTGACTCGGGGGGTAAAAACATTCAGTACTTC.

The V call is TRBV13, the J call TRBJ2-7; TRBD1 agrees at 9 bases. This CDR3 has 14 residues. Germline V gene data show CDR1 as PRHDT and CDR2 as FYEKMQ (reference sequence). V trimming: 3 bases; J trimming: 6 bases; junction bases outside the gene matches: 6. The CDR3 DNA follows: TGTGCCAGCAGCTTCGGGACAGGGACCATCGAGCAGTACTTC. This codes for CASSFGTGTIEQYF.

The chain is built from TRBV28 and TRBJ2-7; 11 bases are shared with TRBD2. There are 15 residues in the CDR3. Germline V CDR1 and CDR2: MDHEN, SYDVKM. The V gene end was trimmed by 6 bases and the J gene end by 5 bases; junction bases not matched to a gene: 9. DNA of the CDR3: TGTGCCAGCAGCGACGCCGGGACTAGCGGCGACGAGCAGTACTTC. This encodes CASSDAGTSGDEQYF.

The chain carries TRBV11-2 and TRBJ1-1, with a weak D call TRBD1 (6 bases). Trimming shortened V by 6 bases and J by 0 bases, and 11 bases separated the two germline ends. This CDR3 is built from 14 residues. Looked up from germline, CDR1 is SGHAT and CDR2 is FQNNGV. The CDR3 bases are TGTGCCAGCAGGTACAGGGTGATGAACACTGAAGCTTTCTTT. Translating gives CASRYRVMNTEAFF.

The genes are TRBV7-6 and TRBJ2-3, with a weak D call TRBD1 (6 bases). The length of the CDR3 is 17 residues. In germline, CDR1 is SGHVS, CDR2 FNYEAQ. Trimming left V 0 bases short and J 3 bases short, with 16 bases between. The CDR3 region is CASSLASTGFGTDTQYF. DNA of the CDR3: TGTGCCAGCAGCTTAGCCTCAACAGGGTTTGGGACAGATACGCAGTATTTT.

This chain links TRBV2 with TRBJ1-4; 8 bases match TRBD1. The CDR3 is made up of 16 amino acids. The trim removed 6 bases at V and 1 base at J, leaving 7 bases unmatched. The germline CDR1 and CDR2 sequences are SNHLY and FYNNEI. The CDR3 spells CASSPGQAKTNEKLFF. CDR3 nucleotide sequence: TGTGCCAGCAGCCCGGGACAGGCGAAAACTAATGAAAAACTGTTTTTT.

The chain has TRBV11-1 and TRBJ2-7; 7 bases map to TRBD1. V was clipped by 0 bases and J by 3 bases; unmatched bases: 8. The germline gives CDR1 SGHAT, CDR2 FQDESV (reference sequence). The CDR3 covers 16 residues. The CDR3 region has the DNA TGTGCCAGCAGCTTAGCGAGAACGGGACAGAACTACGAGCAGTACTTC. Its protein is CASSLARTGQNYEQYF.